Below are 10 T cell receptor beta chains sequenced from a single sample in a study of T-cell memory formation after mild COVID-19. In TCRdb, the 5' RACE reads were re-called with MiXCR into one record per CDR3 protein. Here the sample spans roughly 160,000 distinct CDR3 sequences, approximately 10% being singletons. Sequences were obtained from PBMCs or a T cell subset sorted from them (not recorded which). The receptors derive from a man aged 18 to 30 who had mild COVID-19 (a few samples of this study predate the infection). Cell type and time point are not known.

The count of this clonotype is one. The chain couples TRBV18 to TRBJ1-1; a weak D match, TRBD1 (5 bases). The V and J ends lost 11 bases and 2 bases respectively, with 12 bases between them. Germline V lookup: CDR1 KGHSH, CDR2 LQKENI. CDR3 length: 12 amino acids. The CDR3 sequence: CAAGVTNTEAFF. CDR3 coding DNA: TGTGCCGCGGGGGTTACAAACACTGAAGCTTTCTTT.

The V and J genes are TRBV28 and TRBJ2-3; TRBD2 is a possible D gene (6 bases). Trimming stripped 8 bases from V and 1 base from J, with 22 bases between. CDR1 and CDR2 (germline): MDHEN, SYDVKM. The CDR3 is made up of 17 amino acids. The CDR3 DNA reads as TGTGCCAGCTTACCCCTAGGGCCGGGACTTCGCACAGATACGCAGTATTTT. This sequence encodes CASLPLGPGLRTDTQYF. The full variable domain, in which reference TRBV28 and TRBJ2-3 provide the parts outside the CDR3, is DVKVTQSSRYLVKRTGEKVFLECVQDMDHENMFWYRQDPGLGLRLIYFSYDVKMKEKGDIPEGYSVSREKKERFSLILESASTNQTSMYLCASLPLGPGLRTDTQYFGPGTRLTVL.

This clonotype turned up a few times. This rearrangement joins TRBV7-2 to TRBJ1-2, with D tentatively TRBD1 (5 bases). The germline V gene encodes CDR1 SGHTA and CDR2 FQGNSA. CDR3 length: 14 residues. V was clipped by 5 bases and J by 0 bases, with 10 bases between them. Written as DNA, the CDR3 is TGTGCCAGCAGCCTGACGACAGCTAACTATGGCTACACCTTC. Translated, it gives CASSLTTANYGYTF.

The V and J genes are TRBV7-2 and TRBJ2-2, with a possible D match to TRBD1 (6 bases). This CDR3 spans 16 amino acids. V lost 3 bases, J lost 2 bases, and 13 bases lay in between. CDR1 SGHTA and CDR2 FQGNSA come from the germline V gene. CDR3 sequence (DNA): TGTGCCAGCAGCTTCTATCTGGGGGCTAACACCGGGGAGCTGTTTTTT. Protein: CASSFYLGANTGELFF. Full variable domain (missing parts from reference TRBV7-2 and TRBJ2-2): GAGVSQSPSNKVTEKGKDVELRCDPISGHTALYWYRQSLGQGLEFLIYFQGNSAPDKSGLPSDRFSAERTGGSVSTLTIQRTQQEDSAVYLCASSFYLGANTGELFFGEGSRLTVL.

This clonotype has just a few counts. The V call is TRBV5-6, the J call TRBJ2-1; 7 positions agree with TRBD1. The CDR3 is made up of 13 amino acids. The junction had 8 bases not matched to a gene; V was cut back by 0 bases and J by 14 bases. Per germline, CDR1 SGHDT and CDR2 YYEEEE. CDR3 residues: CASSLGGQATEFF. CDR3 in DNA: TGTGCCAGCAGCTTGGGTGGACAGGCAACGGAGTTCTTC.

V and J are TRBV29-1 and TRBJ2-3; D is uncertain. The germline gives CDR1 SQVTM, CDR2 ANQGSEA. The CDR3 covers 13 residues. Trimming stripped 5 bases from V and 2 bases from J, with 11 bases between. The CDR3 region is CSVFLRFTDTQYF. As DNA, the CDR3 is TGCAGCGTTTTTCTCCGGTTCACAGATACGCAGTATTTT.

The V gene is TRBV5-1, the J gene TRBJ2-1; TRBD2 agrees at 9 bases. Germline CDR1 and CDR2: SGHRS and YFSETQ. CDR3 length equals 15 residues. Trimming cost V 0 bases and J 10 bases; bases outside gene matches: 8. The DNA for the CDR3 is TGCGCCAGCAGCTTGGGAGCGGGGGGCCTGGGGGAGCAGTTCTTC. It is translated as CASSLGAGGLGEQFF.

The chain joins TRBV5-1 to TRBJ2-5, with D possibly TRBD2 on 5 matching bases. Germline CDR1 and CDR2: SGHRS and YFSETQ. The CDR3 loop spans 17 amino acids. V was trimmed by 2 bases and J by 5 bases, leaving 22 bases between them. DNA for the CDR3: TGCGCCAGCAGCTTCGGGTCGGGCCTCCTCTCGGGGGAGACCCAGTACTTC. Translating gives CASSFGSGLLSGETQYF.

Points on this clonotype: A read error may produce the germline difference seen at one junction end. The chain couples TRBV7-7 to TRBJ2-5, with TRBD2 matching 14 bases. CDR1 and CDR2 from the germline V gene are SSHAT and FNYEAQ (reference sequence). The CDR3 spans 15 residues. CDR3 loop: CASSRTSGRLETQYF. CDR3 DNA: TGTGCTAGCAGCCGGACTAGCGGGAGGTTGGAGACCCAGTACTTC.

As to this clonotype: Just one base apart from a much larger clone, this may be a read error. The chain couples TRBV4-3 to TRBJ2-5, with TRBD2 matching 9 bases. The CDR3 covers 16 residues. V shed 1 base and J 7 bases; nucleotides not matched to a gene: 10. CDR1 LGHNA and CDR2 YSLEER come from the germline V gene. The CDR3 nucleotides read TGCGCCAGCAGCCAAGGCCCCGGGATTAGCGGGGGGACCCAGTACTTC. The encoded protein is CASSQGPGISGGTQYF.